The 14 T cell receptor beta chains reported below all come from one sample, sequenced in a study of T cell repertoires in ileal Crohn's disease. Time point here: neoterminal ileum biopsy at postoperative endoscopy, about 6 months after surgery. Using immunoSEQ multiplex PCR, the repertoire was profiled, and TCRdb retains in-frame clones only, with some absent. The sample records 13,000 or so clones, roughly 80% being singletons. Sequenced sample: ileal tissue. These receptors were obtained from an adult with Crohn's disease.

In its sample, this clone was seen a few times. The V and J genes are TRBV7-2 and TRBJ1-1, with D unresolved. This CDR3 spans 16 amino acids. Germline assignment: CDR1 SGHTA and CDR2 FQGNSA. V lost 1 base and J 5 bases, leaving 17 bases between the germline ends. In nucleotides, the CDR3 is TGTGCCAGCAGCTTAGGAGGGAACCTCGTTGAAACTGAAGCTTTCTTT. This sequence encodes CASSLGGNLVETEAFF. Drawing the rest from reference TRBV7-2 and TRBJ1-1, the complete variable domain is GAGVSQSPSNKVTEKGKDVELRCDPISGHTALYWYRQSLGQGLEFLIYFQGNSAPDKSGLPSDRFSAERTGGSVSTLTIQRTQQEDSAVYLCASSLGGNLVETEAFFGQGTRLTVV.

This rearrangement joins TRBV5-1 to TRBJ1-1, with D possibly being TRBD1 (5 bases). Trimming stripped 1 base from V and 4 bases from J, with 14 bases between. CDR1 and CDR2 (germline): SGHRS, YFSETQ. The CDR3 loop spans 15 amino acids. Here the CDR3 reads CASSLSGYEVTEAFF. The CDR3 DNA sequence: TGCGCCAGCAGCTTGTCAGGGTATGAGGTCACTGAAGCTTTCTTT.

This chain links TRBV11-2 with TRBJ2-7; D gene uncertain. The V gene lost 1 base and the J gene lost 6 bases, with 7 bases spanning the gap. The CDR3 covers 12 residues. CDR1 SGHAT and CDR2 FQNNGV come from the germline V gene. CDR3 DNA sequence: TGTGCCAGCAGCTTAGGCGCAGGCGAGCAGTACTTC. This codes for CASSLGAGEQYF.

The gene calls are TRBV5-1 and TRBJ2-7; TRBD1 matches at 9 bases. This CDR3 spans 14 amino acids. Per germline, CDR1 SGHRS and CDR2 YFSETQ. Trimming cost V 5 bases and J 5 bases; bases outside gene matches: 8. The CDR3 protein is CASRVTGGNNEQYF. Written as DNA, the CDR3 is TGCGCCAGCAGAGTGACAGGGGGTAACAACGAGCAGTACTTC.

The rearrangement links TRBV5-1 to TRBJ2-5; 10 bases are a match to TRBD2. The CDR3 is 15 residues long. From germline, CDR1 is SGHRS and CDR2 YFSETQ. With V trimmed by 1 base and J by 3 bases, 3 bases remained unmatched. The CDR3 region has the DNA TGCGCCAGCAGCTTGACTAGCGGGAACAAAGAGACCCAGTACTTC. It translates to CASSLTSGNKETQYF.

The V call is TRBV28, the J call TRBJ1-5; TRBD1 matches at 7 bases. CDR3 length equals 19 residues. The trim removed 4 bases at V and 0 bases at J, leaving 15 bases unmatched. The germline V gene has CDR1 MDHEN and CDR2 SYDVKM. The CDR3 coding sequence is TGTGCCAGCAGTTCCCCCCCCTCCAGGGGGAGATATAGCAATCAGCCCCAGCATTTT. It yields the protein CASSSPPSRGRYSNQPQHF.

This CDR3 reads CASSWGVNTGELFF. DNA for the CDR3: TGTGCCAGCAGTTGGGGCGTAAATACCGGGGAGCTGTTTTTT. The rearrangement links TRBV6-5 to TRBJ2-2; maybe TRBD1 (5 bases). Trimming removed 4 bases at V and 5 bases at J, with 11 bases between. This CDR3 comprises 14 residues. Germline V lookup: CDR1 MNHEY, CDR2 SVGAGI.

The rearrangement links TRBV30 to TRBJ1-5, with 8 bases lining up with TRBD1. The V segment lost 3 bases and the J segment 4 bases; nucleotides outside the gene matches: 2. The CDR3 sequence is 13 residues long. CDR1 and CDR2 from the germline V gene are GTSNPN and SVGIG (reference sequence). CDR3 nucleotide sequence: TGTGCCTGGAGGGGACAGGTAAATCAGCCCCAGCATTTT. Protein product: CAWRGQVNQPQHF.

J is TRBJ2-2 and V is TRBV7-2; tentative D call: TRBD2 (6 bases). This CDR3 has 16 amino acids. Germline lookup yields CDR1 SGHTA and CDR2 FQGNSA. V lost 2 bases and J 1 base, leaving 11 bases between the germline ends. Here the CDR3 reads CASSLSRDWNTGELFF. The DNA for the CDR3 is TGTGCCAGCAGCTTATCCCGGGACTGGAACACCGGGGAGCTGTTTTTT.

The chain links TRBV30 to TRBJ2-3; 11 bases line up with TRBD2. CDR1 GTSNPN and CDR2 SVGIG come from the germline V gene (reference sequence). This CDR3 has 15 amino acids. Germline trimming cut 2 bases from V and 6 bases from J; bases unmatched to any gene: 7. Here the CDR3 reads CAWSFPSGGRDTQYF. In DNA, the CDR3 is TGTGCCTGGAGTTTCCCTAGCGGGGGGAGGGATACGCAGTATTTT. The full variable domain, completed using reference TRBV30 and TRBJ2-3, is SQTIHQWPATLVQPVGSPLSLECTVEGTSNPNLYWYRQAAGRGLQLLFYSVGIGQISSEVPQNLSASRPQDRQFILSSKKLLLSDSGFYLCAWSFPSGGRDTQYFGPGTRLTVL.

The chain carries TRBV27 and TRBJ2-1, with 11 bases that match TRBD2. Per germline, CDR1 MNHEY and CDR2 SMNVEV (reference sequence). The CDR3 totals 19 residues. The V segment lost 4 bases and the J segment 3 bases; nucleotides outside the gene matches: 14. CDR3 sequence: CASSSPPRSGRGLYNEQFF. The CDR3, as DNA: TGTGCCAGCAGTTCCCCCCCTCGTAGCGGGAGGGGCCTCTACAATGAGCAGTTCTTC.

J is TRBJ2-5 and V is TRBV5-4; possible D gene TRBD1, 6 bases. The CDR3 contains 14 residues. Looked up from germline, CDR1 is SGHNT and CDR2 is YYREEE (reference sequence). The V end lost 4 bases, the J end lost 2 bases, and 12 bases lay between the germline ends. CDR3 residues: CASSKPGQQETQYF. The CDR3 DNA reads as TGTGCCAGCAGCAAACCGGGACAACAAGAGACCCAGTACTTC.

In this sample, this clone turned up a few times. The genes are TRBV1 and TRBJ2-7; TRBD1 reflects the table's D call only, with no check against the DNA. TRBV1 is reported as a pseudogene. The CDR3 extends over 16 amino acids. This CDR3 is CTSSQVPGQEIYEQYF. In DNA, the CDR3 is TGCACCAGCAGCCAAGTCCCCGGACAGGAGATCTACGAGCAGTACTTC.

V gene TRBV4-2 combines with J gene TRBJ1-2; D possibly corresponds to TRBD1 (6 bases). Between the trimmed V and J ends, which lost 3 bases and 4 bases, there was a span of 24 bases. CDR1 is LGHNA, CDR2 YNFKEQ, per germline. The length of the CDR3 is 18 residues. The chain's CDR3 is CASSQTVSGTHSSYGYTF. The CDR3, as DNA: TGTGCCAGCAGCCAGACAGTATCCGGGACACATTCATCCTATGGCTACACCTTC.